Shown below are 26 T cell receptor beta chains from a single sample sequenced in a study of shared clonotypes between healthy human individuals. Method: immunoSEQ multiplex PCR; TCRdb's copy keeps in-frame clones and lacks some. The sample includes roughly 500,000 clones, 70% to 80% of them seen just once. The material sequenced was PBMCs. The receptors derive from a middle-aged woman in good health. Some clones in this sample may be carry-over from other donors' samples.

This chain uses TRBV6-1 with TRBJ1-2, with D unresolved. The CDR3 covers 13 residues. Germline loops: CDR1 MNHNS, CDR2 SASEGT. Trimming stripped 3 bases from V and 6 bases from J, with 11 bases between. CDR3 sequence (DNA): TGTGCCAGCAGTGAGACGCACAGAGATGGCTACACCTTC. Amino acids: CASSETHRDGYTF.

This clone was counted a few times. The rearrangement uses TRBV9 and TRBJ2-2, with D maybe TRBD1 (5 bases). Looked up from germline, CDR1 is SGDLS and CDR2 is YYNGEE. With 0 bases removed from V and 5 bases from J, the gap between germline ends came to 11 bases. The CDR3 runs to 15 residues. Here the CDR3 DNA reads TGTGCCAGCAGCGTAGGTAGGGCAGGGACCGGGGAGCTGTTTTTT. Translation gives CASSVGRAGTGELFF. Using reference TRBV9 and TRBJ2-2 for the parts outside the CDR3, the full variable domain is DSGVTQTPKHLITATGQRVTLRCSPRSGDLSVYWYQQSLDQGLQFLIQYYNGEERAKGNILERFSAQQFPDLHSELNLSSLELGDSALYFCASSVGRAGTGELFFGEGSRLTVL.

The J gene is TRBJ1-5, the V gene TRBV28, with 7 bases identical to TRBD1. The CDR3 spans 15 residues. CDR1 MDHEN and CDR2 SYDVKM come from the germline V gene. The V segment lost 3 bases and the J segment 7 bases; nucleotides outside the gene matches: 9. In DNA, the CDR3 is TGTGCCAGCAGTTTGATCGACAGGGAAAGACAGCCCCAGCATTTT. Its protein is CASSLIDRERQPQHF.

V and J are TRBV6-1 and TRBJ2-7, with TRBD1 as a possible D gene (5 bases). Germline V gene sequence: CDR1 MNHNS, CDR2 SASEGT. Trimming cost V 7 bases and J 1 base, with 11 bases left between them. The CDR3 length is 13 residues. The CDR3 here is CASTTRGSYEQYF. DNA for the CDR3: TGTGCCAGCACCACAAGGGGTTCCTACGAGCAGTACTTC.

This chain links TRBV6-1 with TRBJ1-6; perhaps TRBD1 as D (5 bases). This CDR3 is built from 15 residues. The germline CDR1 and CDR2 sequences are MNHNS and SASEGT. V was cut by 4 bases and J by 2 bases, with 9 bases left in between. The CDR3 reads CASSVGEAYNSPLHF. Written as DNA, the CDR3 is TGTGCCAGCAGTGTAGGGGAGGCCTATAATTCACCCCTCCACTTT.

This clone came up many times. The rearrangement joins TRBV1 to TRBJ2-2; TRBD2 was called by the table and not checked on the DNA. TRBV1 is a pseudogene. The CDR3 consists of 20 residues. The CDR3 reads CTSSQDRELAGSPDTGELFF. CDR3 sequence (DNA): TGCACCAGCAGCCAAGATCGGGAGCTAGCGGGGTCCCCGGACACCGGGGAGCTGTTTTTT.

As to this clone: Within the sample, other DNA sequences also encode this same CDR3. The rearrangement joins TRBV27 to TRBJ2-7; D perhaps matches TRBD2 (6 bases). The CDR3 has 14 amino acids. The germline V and J ends were trimmed by 3 bases and 4 bases, with 13 bases remaining between them. The germline V gene has CDR1 MNHEY and CDR2 SMNVEV (reference sequence). The CDR3 sequence: CASSFSAGPYEQYF. CDR3 DNA: TGTGCCAGCAGTTTTTCGGCGGGACCGTACGAGCAGTACTTC.

The V call is TRBV19, the J call TRBJ2-5, with 11 bases fitting TRBD2. This CDR3 spans 16 amino acids. Germline V CDR1 and CDR2: LNHDA, SQIVND (reference sequence). V shed 5 bases and J 6 bases; nucleotides not matched to a gene: 11. The CDR3 loop is CASSSTSGRGQQTQYF. CDR3 coding DNA: TGTGCCAGTAGTTCCACTAGCGGGAGAGGACAACAGACCCAGTACTTC.

The chain uses TRBV11-2 and TRBJ2-3; 11 bases map to TRBD2. The germline V gene encodes CDR1 SGHAT and CDR2 FQNNGV. V dropped 6 bases and J dropped 4; count of bases not matched to a gene: 9. This CDR3 spans 16 amino acids. This CDR3 is CASRRSSGRSPDTQYF. CDR3 nucleotide sequence: TGTGCCAGCAGACGCTCTAGCGGGAGGTCACCAGATACGCAGTATTTT.

The chain links TRBV2 to TRBJ1-1; maybe TRBD1 (6 bases). The V gene's germline CDR1 is SNHLY and CDR2 FYNNEI. V dropped 4 bases and J dropped 4 bases, with 16 bases sitting between them. The CDR3 has 15 residues. The CDR3 DNA reads TGTGCCAGCAGTGTGGGACACGGCGGGTCCACTGAAGCTTTCTTT. This sequence encodes CASSVGHGGSTEAFF.

The rearrangement joins TRBV29-1 to TRBJ2-7; 8 bases are a match to TRBD1. This CDR3 spans 14 amino acids. The V gene end was trimmed by 6 bases and the J gene end by 6 bases; junction bases not matched to a gene: 13. Germline-derived CDR1 and CDR2 are SQVTM and ANQGSEA. DNA of the CDR3: TGCAGCGTAGGTCAGGGGGCGTTTCCCTCCGAGCAGTACTTC. Translated: CSVGQGAFPSEQYF.

A remark on this clone: Distinct nucleotide sequences in the sample also encode this CDR3. This chain uses TRBV7-6 with TRBJ2-5, with D unclear. V dropped 4 bases and J dropped 1 base, with 1 base sitting between them. Germline CDR1 and CDR2: SGHVS and FNYEAQ. CDR3 length: 11 amino acids. This chain's CDR3 is CASSSQETQYF. DNA of the CDR3: TGTGCCAGCAGCTCCCAAGAGACCCAGTACTTC.

For this clone: Other DNA sequences from this sample encode an identical CDR3 as well. The chain joins TRBV29-1 to TRBJ2-7, with 12 bases that match TRBD1. CDR1 is SQVTM, CDR2 ANQGSEA, per germline. V lost 6 bases to trimming and J lost 5 bases; unmatched junction nucleotides: 5. The CDR3 runs 13 residues. The CDR3, as DNA: TGCAGCGTCGCGGGGACAGGGGGCGACGAGCAGTACTTC. Translating gives CSVAGTGGDEQYF.

The rearrangement joins TRBV6-5 to TRBJ2-7; D gene uncertain. The CDR3 extends over 13 amino acids. Trimming pared 4 bases from V and 7 bases from J, leaving 14 bases between. CDR1 and CDR2 (germline): MNHEY, SVGAGI. The CDR3 sequence is CASSWSPPKEQYF. The CDR3 region has the DNA TGTGCCAGCAGTTGGTCCCCCCCCAAAGAGCAGTACTTC.

The chain carries TRBV29-1 and TRBJ2-1; D might be TRBD1 or TRBD2, each matching 5 bases. V was trimmed by 5 bases and J by 4 bases, leaving 6 bases between them. CDR3 length: 11 residues. Germline V gene lookup returns CDR1 SQVTM and CDR2 ANQGSEA. The CDR3 loop reads CSVWGYNEQFF. The CDR3, as DNA: TGCAGCGTTTGGGGGTACAATGAGCAGTTCTTC.

This clone appeared many times. The chain links TRBV6-5 to TRBJ2-2, with no clear D. Trimming shortened V by 5 bases and J by 6 bases, and 16 bases separated the two germline ends. The germline CDR1 and CDR2 sequences are MNHEY and SVGAGI. The CDR3 sequence is 15 residues long. The CDR3 nucleotides read TGTGCCAGCAGTAAAACGACTGAACCCTCCGGGGAGCTGTTTTTT. Protein product: CASSKTTEPSGELFF.

The chain carries TRBV7-2 and TRBJ2-1; tentatively, D is TRBD2 (6 bases). The CDR3 totals 16 residues. Germline V gene sequence: CDR1 SGHTA, CDR2 FQGNSA. The V gene lost 1 base and the J gene lost 4 bases, with 14 bases spanning the gap. DNA for the CDR3: TGTGCCAGCAGCTTAGGGGACTCCTTAAGGTACAATGAGCAGTTCTTC. It codes for CASSLGDSLRYNEQFF.

V usage is TRBV6-1 and J usage is TRBJ1-5; D remains unclear. The germline CDR1 and CDR2 sequences are MNHNS and SASEGT. The CDR3 runs to 14 residues. The V end was cut by 6 bases, the J end by 4 bases, with 13 bases between. CDR3 amino acids: CASSPGPANQPQHF. The CDR3, as DNA: TGTGCCAGCAGCCCTGGGCCTGCAAATCAGCCCCAGCATTTT.

The genes are TRBV30 and TRBJ2-7; 7 nucleotides match TRBD2. The CDR3 runs 14 residues. Trimming at V came to 8 bases and at J to 6 bases, leaving 16 bases not matched to a gene. Germline loops: CDR1 GTSNPN, CDR2 SVGIG (reference sequence). The CDR3 bases are TGTGCCCTACAGCGGGACCTGGAGGGAGGCGAGCAGTACTTC. Translating gives CALQRDLEGGEQYF.

J is TRBJ2-7 and V is TRBV7-8, with 7 bases that match TRBD1. The CDR3 covers 14 residues. V trimming: 4 bases; J trimming: 7 bases; junction bases outside the gene matches: 10. The germline V gene encodes CDR1 SGHVS and CDR2 FQNEAQ. CDR3 in DNA: TGTGCCAGCAGCTCAGACAGGGAGACCTGGGAGCAGTACTTC. It specifies CASSSDRETWEQYF.

V usage is TRBV5-8 and J usage is TRBJ2-7, with no clear D. V was pared by 4 bases and J by 0 bases, with 11 bases between. CDR3 length: 14 amino acids. Germline V gene data show CDR1 as SGHTS and CDR2 as YDEGEE. The CDR3 sequence: CASSPLGGSYEQYF. The CDR3 DNA sequence: TGTGCCAGCAGCCCTCTAGGCGGCTCCTACGAGCAGTACTTC.

The chain is built from TRBV28 and TRBJ1-2; 8 nucleotides align to TRBD1. The V and J ends lost 3 bases and 6 bases, in that order; junction bases with no gene match: 3. The CDR3 is 13 amino acids. The germline V gene has CDR1 MDHEN and CDR2 SYDVKM. The CDR3 DNA is TGTGCCAGCAGTTTGATACAGGGGGATGGCTACACCTTC. It is translated as CASSLIQGDGYTF.

The chain carries TRBV28 and TRBJ2-7; 9 bases agree with TRBD1. The CDR3 spans 14 residues. Per the germline V gene, CDR1 is MDHEN and CDR2 is SYDVKM. After removal of 8 bases from V and 4 bases from J, the junction contained 9 bases not matched to a gene. The DNA of the CDR3 is TGTGCCAGCCACCCTCCGGGACAGGGTTACGAGCAGTACTTC. Encoded protein: CASHPPGQGYEQYF. Drawing the rest from reference TRBV28 and TRBJ2-7, the complete variable domain is DVKVTQSSRYLVKRTGEKVFLECVQDMDHENMFWYRQDPGLGLRLIYFSYDVKMKEKGDIPEGYSVSREKKERFSLILESASTNQTSMYLCASHPPGQGYEQYFGPGTRLTVT.

V usage is TRBV15 and J usage is TRBJ2-1; no clear D gene. Germline CDR1 is LNHNV and CDR2 is YYDKDF (reference sequence). The CDR3 covers 12 residues. V was cut by 3 bases and J by 5 bases, with 5 bases left in between. The CDR3 spells CATSSRDNEQFF. In nucleotides, the CDR3 is TGTGCCACCAGCAGTAGGGACAATGAGCAGTTCTTC.

As DNA, the CDR3 is TGCAGTGCTAGAGAGGCCGGTCGGCAGTTCTTC. Translation: CSAREAGRQFF. The gene calls are TRBV20-1 and TRBJ2-1; no firm D call. V was trimmed by 0 bases and J by 12 bases, leaving 9 bases between them. There are 11 residues in the CDR3. Per germline, CDR1 DFQATT and CDR2 SNEGSKA (reference sequence).

The V call is TRBV15, the J call TRBJ1-4; tentative D call: TRBD1 (5 bases). This CDR3 is 14 amino acids long. Germline V lookup: CDR1 LNHNV, CDR2 YYDKDF (reference sequence). V lost 0 bases and J lost 6, with 8 bases in between. This CDR3 reads CATSRDRADEKLFF. The CDR3 DNA reads TGTGCCACCAGCAGAGACAGGGCGGATGAAAAACTGTTTTTT.